This T cell receptor (beta chain) derives from a study of shared clonotypes between healthy human individuals (TCRdb year 2020). Study-wide context: Two women and three men aged 18 to 49 years were included in the cohort. To estimate repertoire size and how much clonotype sharing occurs between individuals, the study deeply sequenced the blood TCR repertoires of roughly 5 healthy adults. To increase sequencing depth and limit assay-specific biases, different laboratories used diverse techniques to prepare libraries and sequence TCR repertoires. Per donor, leukapheresis produced somewhere between about 0.8 and 9 billion PBMCs. For each donor, CD4 naive and CD4 memory were each given three plates, CD8 naive was given two plates, and CD8 memory was given one plate.

Remarks on this clone: The clone's antigen remains unknown. No much larger clone is present one base from it, and per-base qualities are unavailable.

TCR CDR3 regions were amplified from genomic DNA by multiplex PCR using the deep immunoSEQ assay. Extracted genomic DNA from each cell subset was distributed evenly across all wells of several immunoSEQ 96-well plates, and each plate was treated as a replicate. For sorted subsets, each replicate PCR was loaded with approximately 200 ng genomic DNA, equivalent to 32,000 or so T cell genomes. Purified libraries were quantified with a Qubit 3.0 fluorometer, sized on a Bioanalyzer 2100, and re-quantified with the KAPA Library Quantification kit. Every immunoSEQ 96-well plate was sequenced on a dedicated single-read 150-cycle Illumina NextSeq 550 flow cell. The original pipeline was this. Because the immunoSEQ output included only junctional sequences and no quality scores, the filtering could not be the same as the filtering used for full-length reads. Sequences were annotated with PyIR, a Python wrapper for IgBLAST v1.9, using IMGT germline references to assign V/J genes and CDR3. Any read was removed if the V/J assignment was weak (E-value above 1e-6), the CDR3 was missing, or the read contained stop codons, out-of-frame junctions, or ambiguous translated residues. V3J clonotypes were defined as sequences sharing an identical inferred V gene, J gene, and CDR3 amino acid sequence. To compute the percentage overlap between repertoires, the number of shared unique clonotypes was divided by the size of the smaller repertoire. Richness of each repertoire was evaluated using RTK rarefaction, the Chao1 estimator, and Recon v2.1 estimates of unobserved clonotypes. Generation probabilities were computed with OLGA for all TCRbeta clonotypes obtained by the gDNA method from a handful of donors. This immuneACCESS table, as held by TCRdb, lists in-frame sequences with V and J called but not all clones. Of the missing ones, under half trace to an unresolved V gene in checked studies; the others have no known cause. V and J calls and clone size are given by that table; D and trimming were obtained from the DNA. A total of under 2.5 million clones appear in this sample, roughly 92% of them only once. The ten largest account for 0.37% of the sample.

Overall study results and their limits: Naive subsets generally had larger estimated clonotype richness than memory subsets did. Sampling was restricted to blood, and TCR repertoires in tissues likely differ from the TCR repertoires found in blood. Compared with non-shared clonotypes, clonotypes shared by all four sorted-subset donors had higher generation probabilities. Sharing across several donors was observed for around 5% of naive CD4, over 3% of naive CD8, over 2% of memory CD4, and less than 0.45% of memory CD8 clonotypes. Pairwise subsampling indicated that sequencing depth was expected to affect the degree of clonotype sharing among donors. Rarefaction of sorted-subset datasets indicated incomplete sequencing despite the large sequencing depth. The small number of donors limited the genetic and exposure-history diversity represented.

Donors were healthy HIV-negative adults with no recently reported acute infections or vaccinations. All donors were Caucasian adults living in Nashville, Tennessee, USA. CD4+ T cells were enriched by magnetic negative selection; naive cells were then positively selected on CD45RA, and the negative fraction formed the memory subset. Blood was obtained by leukapheresis, after which PBMCs were separated by Ficoll-Histopaque density gradient centrifugation and cryopreserved in liquid nitrogen vapor phase. Analytical flow cytometry was used to check the purity and quantity of every magnetically sorted T cell population. Genomic DNA was isolated from each sorted fraction and quantified by UV absorbance on a Nanodrop 2000c. Between the V and J ends, shortened by 2 bases and 0 bases respectively, the junction contains 8 bases. CDR1 SGHRS and CDR2 YFSETQ were looked up in the germline V gene. Spanning cysteine to phenylalanine, the CDR3 consists of 14 amino acids. Solely the CDR3 DNA is kept, with 42 bases framed from the first base.

This sequence originates from a man aged 18 to 29 in good health. Some clones in this sample may be carry-over from other donors' samples. Material for sequencing was naive CD4+ T cells from PBMCs. The sample's cell subset or site label, in plain terms: CD45RA+ positively selected. The rearrangement combines TRBV5-1 with TRBJ1-1; the D gene remains uncertain. The encoded CDR3 is CASSFGLMNTEAFF. The nucleotide sequence is TGCGCCAGCAGCTTCGGACTGATGAACACTGAAGCTTTCTTT.